This record covers a single T cell receptor beta chain. The antigen it binds to is not known. No much larger clone exists at a distance of one base, and base qualities are not known. These data originate in a study of T cells in Graves' hyperthyroidism and ophthalmopathy (dated by TCRdb to between 2018 and 2021). About the investigation overall: Peripheral blood was sampled at the time of initial diagnosis, prior to any treatment. TCR V-J signatures able to tell the groups apart were searched for in a discovery cohort of 95 to 100 patients, of whom 43 had Graves' ophthalmopathy and roughly 59 had stable Graves' hyperthyroidism. Whether ophthalmopathy could be predicted prospectively was tested in an independent validation cohort made up of roughly 19 hyperthyroidism patients plus 17 patients who later progressed to ophthalmopathy. The 75 to 100 discovery patients were randomly split 7:3 into training and test sets. In several Graves' hyperthyroidism patients, the study also compared T-cell repertoires from thyroid tissue with T-cell repertoires from blood. After blood sampling, hyperthyroidism patients were treated with methimazole at a starting dose of 30 mg daily, and ophthalmopathy patients were treated with high-dose intravenous methylprednisolone. The paper reports TCR Vbeta CDR3 sequencing of roughly 140 peripheral blood samples: under 45 ophthalmopathy, over 70 hyperthyroidism and around 17 progressor patients. General study outcomes and caveats: A model built on a 13 V-J signature distinguished ophthalmopathy from stable hyperthyroidism, reaching about 89% sensitivity and under 84% specificity in cross-validation and 80%/75% in testing. During validation, the model predicted progression to ophthalmopathy a median of about 5.9 months ahead of onset, with around 70% sensitivity and 72.22% specificity. Most expanded thyroid clonotypes (frequency above 0.001) were also found in blood, which suggests that blood repertoires may mirror thyroid immune responses. Sample size was not statistically predetermined, and investigators were not blinded to group allocation.

The germline V gene yields WSHSY for CDR1 and SAAADI for CDR2. The CDR3 has 12 amino acids, counting the end cysteine and phenylalanine. The retained sequence is limited to the CDR3, 36 bases, with the frame set at the first base. V loses 10 bases of germline sequence and J loses 6 bases, and the interval between the two ends is 12 bases. Hyperthyroidism patients were aged 18 to 65 years and newly diagnosed, with disease duration of less than 2 months. Exclusion was applied to patients with uncontrolled infections, other autoimmune diseases, pregnancy or lactation. Clinical symptoms, serum thyroxine and TRAb, thyroid ultrasound, and orbital computed tomography formed the basis for the diagnoses. For progressor patients, blood was drawn at the first diagnosis of hyperthyroidism, before any ophthalmopathy symptoms had appeared. PBMCs were isolated from 10 ml of fresh peripheral blood by Ficoll-Paque density gradient centrifugation. Progressor patients were first diagnosed with Graves' hyperthyroidism and then developed ophthalmopathy during follow-up. Trizol reagent was used to extract total RNA, and RNA quality was then checked on an Agilent 2100 Bioanalyzer.

The TCR beta CDR3 regions were amplified from the RNA transcripts. A first-round RT-PCR of the TCR CDR3 used the HTBI primer set with the Qiagen OneStep RT-PCR kit. The libraries were constructed in a second round of multiplex PCR and then size-selected and purified. Paired-end sequencing of the libraries was performed with 100 bp reads on an Illumina HiSeq2000. Concerning the study's data processing: SOAPnuke was used to process the raw data, throwing out any read that contained adapters or uncalled bases, had a mean Phred below 15, or lacked an exact constant-primer or identifier match. High-quality paired reads were merged using COPE v1.2.5, and each unique nucleotide sequence was defined as a clonotype. MiTCR v1.1 was used to align the clonotypes against IMGT TRBV, TRBD and TRBJ reference segments. The analysis included only V-J combinations with a frequency above 0.0001, which together covered 99.2% of the repertoires. The TCS score was defined as F50 (clonal expansion) divided by E x V (chaos), with BLOSUM62-based TCRdist calculated between CDR3 peptides within each V-J. Welch's t-statistics and random forest reduced just over 500 V-J features to 13, which were used in a naive Bayes classifier (R e1071). The raw public reads went through TCRdb reprocessing: fastp at Q25, MiXCR clone calling, in-frame beta chains kept. Rows are unified per CDR3 protein, each entry keeping the most common DNA and genes. The V and J calls and clone size come from TCRdb's table, not from the authors' own analysis. The sample yields a few hundred thousand distinct CDR3 sequences; 15% to 19% were counted once. The leading ten clones occupy 28% of the sample.

The TCR originated in a woman younger than 35 with Graves' hyperthyroidism that later progressed to Graves' ophthalmopathy. Sequenced material: blood. Here the chain combines TRBV10-2 and TRBJ2-2; TRBD1 could be the D gene, as 6 bases match. DNA sequence: TGCGCCACCAGAGAGGGGGCCGGGGAGCTGTTTTTT. Its coded protein is CATREGAGELFF.